The clone carrying this TCR beta chain came up many times. MiXCR reprocessed the PCR reads for TCRdb. The sample holds over 40,000 clones; about an eighth are singletons and the top ten take around 25%. No treatment had been given to any patient before thyroid surgery. The sample is drawn from a study of metastatic and nonmetastatic thyroid tumors. Study-wide background: From malignant and benign thyroid patients, repertoires in blood and in tumor or nodule tissue were compared.

Sequencing used blood. The receptor was derived from a female donor with papillary thyroid cancer or a benign thyroid nodule (not recorded which). Some clones in this sample may be carry-over from other donors' samples.

The CDR3 nucleotides read TGTGCCACCGGGACAGTTAGCACAGATACGCAGTATTTT. This translates into CATGTVSTDTQYF. V and J are TRBV24-1 and TRBJ2-3, with 7 positions matching TRBD1. Trimming took 9 bases from V and 0 from J; bases not matched to a gene: 2. CDR1 and CDR2 from the germline V gene are KGHDR and SFDVKD. This CDR3 has 13 amino acids.